Reported below is one T cell receptor beta chain. This sample is part of a study of blood T cell repertoires in COVID-19. Study background: Specimens from acute and convalescent COVID-19 originated in the United States, Italy and Spain. T cells, B-cell-depleted T cells, or PBMCs supplied cDNA or gDNA.

Trimming took 0 bases from V and 10 from J; bases not matched to a gene: 9. Per the germline V gene, CDR1 is GTSNPN and CDR2 is SVGIG (reference sequence). The CDR3 extends over 15 amino acids. The authors' processing: Reference gene primer amplification gave estimated nucleated cell counts. Produced via immunoSEQ multiplex PCR; TCRdb's table is partial and in-frame only. V, J and clone size are taken as reported in that table, and D and trimming were inferred from the DNA itself. The data show 20,000 to 25,000 clones, 75% to 95% seen once. The gene calls are TRBV30 and TRBJ1-6, with 7 bases identical to TRBD1. The sequence was obtained from a woman aged 70-85 years with active COVID-19. Material: peripheral blood. CDR3 residues: CAWSVPRGYGSPLHF. In DNA, the CDR3 is TGTGCCTGGAGTGTCCCCAGGGGGTATGGATCACCCCTCCACTTT.